A selection of T cell receptor beta chains follows, all from one sample in a study of blood T cell repertoires in COVID-19. This table comes from immunoSEQ multiplex PCR, and its TCRdb copy is limited to in-frame clones, with some not included. The sample holds fewer than 150,000 clones, roughly 80% seen once. The sequenced sample consisted of peripheral blood. These receptors were taken from a human donor in a cohort sampled during active COVID-19. Both conserved end residues are trimmed from each CDR3. Fields, in order: V gene, CDR3 protein.

v_gene: TRBV5-8
CDR3aa: ASSLDRQGTYEQY

v_gene: TRBV9
CDR3aa: ASSSLGGGFEQY

v_gene: TRBV7-8
CDR3aa: ASSLATGSNQPQH

v_gene: TRBV19
CDR3aa: ASSVDRGTEAF

v_gene: TRBV11-2
CDR3aa: ASSLTGVAF

v_gene: TRBV5-4
CDR3aa: ASSAVAESGTDTQY

v_gene: TRBV5-5
CDR3aa: ASSLSVAGGTQETQY

v_gene: TRBV6-2/TRBV6-3
CDR3aa: ASSSRVAGIETQY

v_gene: TRBV5-1
CDR3aa: ASSLGDREDGYT

v_gene: TRBV24-1
CDR3aa: ATSDWGGRGRAETQY

v_gene: TRBV3-1/TRBV3-2
CDR3aa: ASSQRTGITGELF

v_gene: TRBV19
CDR3aa: ASSMALSNQPQH

v_gene: TRBV10-3
CDR3aa: AISESGQGAEKLF

v_gene: TRBV18
CDR3aa: ASSPPQGIGSGANVLT

v_gene: TRBV19
CDR3aa: ASSIGGSSTDTQY

v_gene: TRBV11-1
CDR3aa: ASSFQGGYGNTIY

v_gene: TRBV18
CDR3aa: ASSRSFQETQY

v_gene: TRBV29-1
CDR3aa: SVEEWGRDGYT

v_gene: TRBV7-9
CDR3aa: ASSLQGLGKNIQY

v_gene: TRBV13
CDR3aa: ASSLRRDRGNEQY

v_gene: TRBV5-6
CDR3aa: ASSYLAGKDTQY

v_gene: TRBV18
CDR3aa: ASSHRDSSGQETQY

v_gene: TRBV5-1
CDR3aa: ASSLGTLGWEQY

v_gene: TRBV7-6
CDR3aa: ASSLALAGTGELF

v_gene: TRBV19
CDR3aa: ASSIDQSNQPQH

v_gene: TRBV11-2
CDR3aa: ASSSDRVNLEQY

v_gene: TRBV5-6
CDR3aa: ASSLLGQGNEQF

v_gene: TRBV5-4
CDR3aa: ASSEQGSNQPQH

v_gene: TRBV28
CDR3aa: ASSLGRDRGLH

v_gene: TRBV29-1
CDR3aa: SVSRPGQGVYEQY

v_gene: TRBV6-5
CDR3aa: ASRGQAFAKNIQY

v_gene: TRBV6-1
CDR3aa: ASSDRDSGGGPQH

v_gene: TRBV2
CDR3aa: ASSEDDGGAADTQY

v_gene: TRBV11-2
CDR3aa: ASSFTSGGFKY

v_gene: TRBV15
CDR3aa: ATSRVDRGSYNEQF

v_gene: TRBV27
CDR3aa: ASRRQGPFEAF

v_gene: TRBV19
CDR3aa: ASSPDRVFTYEQY

v_gene: TRBV27
CDR3aa: ASSPRTGNYGYT

v_gene: TRBV27
CDR3aa: ASSLSFRVNTEAF

v_gene: TRBV2
CDR3aa: ASSPSRGQGHSPLH

v_gene: TRBV19
CDR3aa: ASSIRGTGDSEQY

v_gene: TRBV9
CDR3aa: ASSVAGPTEAF

v_gene: TRBV15
CDR3aa: ATSPLGGYYDQY

v_gene: TRBV19
CDR3aa: ASRLDPAVNEQF

v_gene: TRBV5-1
CDR3aa: ASSTSGGNQPQH

v_gene: TRBV3-1/TRBV3-2
CDR3aa: ASSPSVGGSTHEQY

v_gene: TRBV2
CDR3aa: ASSAPASSYEQY

v_gene: TRBV19
CDR3aa: ASTQGQNTGELF

v_gene: TRBV30
CDR3aa: AWSRALQETQY